These 21 T cell receptor beta chains share one sample of origin, sequenced in a study of blood T cell repertoires in COVID-19. This table comes from immunoSEQ multiplex PCR, and its TCRdb copy is limited to in-frame clones, with some not included. This sample has 15,000 to 17,000 clones; 80% to 90% occur once, and the top ten carry under 45%. Sequencing input: peripheral blood. Receptors were obtained from a man in his 70s in a cohort sampled during active COVID-19.

This clone was counted a single time. The chain joins TRBV27 to TRBJ2-1; tentative D call: TRBD2 (6 bases). Germline values: CDR1 MNHEY, CDR2 SMNVEV (reference sequence). Deletions cut 3 bases from V and 13 bases from J, with 16 bases between. The CDR3 covers 13 residues. CDR3 bases: TGTGCCAGCAGTTTTAGGTTCCCGGGACTTCAGTTCTTC. Its protein product is CASSFRFPGLQFF.

V and J are TRBV6-6 and TRBJ1-5, with D tentatively TRBD1 (6 bases). V was shortened by 5 bases and J by 6 bases, with 14 bases between the two germline ends. The CDR3 runs 14 residues. Germline loops: CDR1 MNHNY, CDR2 SVGAGI (reference sequence). The CDR3 DNA follows: TGTGCCAGCAGTACCCACAGGGAGGGTCAGCCCCAGCATTTT. It codes for CASSTHREGQPQHF.

The chain carries TRBV7-3 and TRBJ2-1, with D perhaps matching TRBD2 (6 bases). Germline CDR1 and CDR2: SGHTA and FQGTGA. Trimming shortened V by 0 bases and J by 5 bases, and 17 bases separated the two germline ends. The CDR3 has 17 residues. CDR3 DNA sequence: TGTGCCAGCAGCTTAACGTACCGGCAGGAGGGGAACAATGAGCAGTTCTTC. Translation gives CASSLTYRQEGNNEQFF.

The genes are TRBV28 and TRBJ2-7; perhaps TRBD1 as D (6 bases). V dropped 4 bases and J dropped 0 bases, with 16 bases sitting between them. The CDR3 has 16 amino acids. Looked up from germline, CDR1 is MDHEN and CDR2 is SYDVKM. CDR3 loop: CASSWGPGQPSYEQYF. The CDR3 bases are TGTGCCAGCAGTTGGGGGCCCGGACAGCCCTCCTACGAGCAGTACTTC.

V gene TRBV19 combines with J gene TRBJ2-4, with 10 positions matching TRBD2. The CDR3 contains 17 residues. The V segment lost 7 bases and the J segment 0 bases; nucleotides outside the gene matches: 9. Germline V lookup: CDR1 LNHDA, CDR2 SQIVND (reference sequence). The CDR3 loop reads CASKSSGRFLAKNIQYF. Written as DNA, the CDR3 is TGTGCCAGTAAGAGTAGCGGGAGGTTCCTAGCCAAAAACATTCAGTACTTC.

The V gene is TRBV7-3, the J gene TRBJ2-1; no clear D. The germline gives CDR1 SGHTA, CDR2 FQGTGA. This CDR3 spans 13 amino acids. V lost 2 bases and J 5 bases, leaving 7 bases between the germline ends. CDR3 sequence (DNA): TGTGCCAGCAGCTTAGACAAAAACAATGAGCAGTTCTTC. Translation gives CASSLDKNNEQFF.

This sequence joins TRBV7-8 and TRBJ1-2; possibly TRBD1 for D (6 bases). The CDR3 consists of 14 residues. Germline-derived CDR1 and CDR2 are SGHVS and FQNEAQ. The V end lost 4 bases, the J end lost 3 bases, and 12 bases lay between the germline ends. Written as DNA, the CDR3 is TGTGCCAGCAGCTCCAACAGGGTAGACTATGGCTACACCTTC. Protein: CASSSNRVDYGYTF.

The chain has TRBV30 and TRBJ2-2; D uncertain. This CDR3 region has 13 residues. With 1 base removed from V and 5 bases from J, the gap between germline ends came to 8 bases. Per the germline V gene, CDR1 is GTSNPN and CDR2 is SVGIG (reference sequence). The CDR3 sequence is CAWSEVGTGELFF. DNA for the CDR3: TGTGCCTGGAGTGAAGTCGGTACCGGGGAGCTGTTTTTT. The full variable domain, rest sourced from reference TRBV30 and TRBJ2-2, is SQTIHQWPATLVQPVGSPLSLECTVEGTSNPNLYWYRQAAGRGLQLLFYSVGIGQISSEVPQNLSASRPQDRQFILSSKKLLLSDSGFYLCAWSEVGTGELFFGEGSRLTVL.

V usage is TRBV6-5 and J usage is TRBJ2-3; maybe TRBD2 (6 bases). Germline V gene lookup returns CDR1 MNHEY and CDR2 SVGAGI. This CDR3 is built from 15 residues. V was cut by 4 bases and J by 0 bases, with 11 bases left in between. The CDR3 DNA sequence: TGTGCCAGCAGTTTCCTTGGGACTAGCACAGATACGCAGTATTTT. As protein: CASSFLGTSTDTQYF.

The rearrangement joins TRBV29-1 to TRBJ1-5; D gene uncertain. From germline, CDR1 is SQVTM and CDR2 ANQGSEA. Trimming removed 4 bases at V and 7 bases at J, with 14 bases between. CDR3 length equals 13 residues. The DNA for the CDR3 is TGCAGCGTTGTGTCGGCAGGAGGGCAGCCCCAGCATTTT. Encoded protein: CSVVSAGGQPQHF.

The chain recombines TRBV28 with TRBJ2-7, with a tentative D call TRBD2 (6 bases). The CDR3 is 15 amino acids. CDR1 is MDHEN, CDR2 SYDVKM, per germline. Trimming stripped 4 bases from V and 3 bases from J, with 16 bases between. The CDR3 spells CASSYQGLENYEQYF. CDR3 nucleotide sequence: TGTGCCAGCAGTTACCAGGGACTCGAAAACTACGAGCAGTACTTC.

In this sample, this clone turned up a few times. The chain couples TRBV10-1 to TRBJ2-3; 9 bases map to TRBD2. The CDR3 loop spans 17 amino acids. V gave up 5 bases and J gave up 3 bases; unmatched junction bases: 12. Germline-derived CDR1 and CDR2 are WNHNN and SYGVQD (reference sequence). Here the CDR3 DNA reads TGCGCCAGCAGTAGATTGGGACTAGCAGCTAATACAGATACGCAGTATTTT. Protein sequence: CASSRLGLAANTDTQYF.

The chain is built from TRBV18 and TRBJ1-4, with 10 bases identical to TRBD1. The CDR3 extends over 15 amino acids. Germline values: CDR1 KGHSH, CDR2 LQKENI. Trimming took 4 bases from V and 8 from J; bases not matched to a gene: 7. This chain's CDR3 is CASSRDRGVSEKLFF. The CDR3 DNA sequence: TGTGCCAGCTCACGGGACAGGGGAGTAAGCGAAAAACTGTTTTTT.

The chain employs TRBV7-9 and TRBJ2-1, with 10 bases lining up with TRBD2. After removal of 6 bases from V and 10 bases from J, the junction contained 9 bases not matched to a gene. The CDR3 sequence is 14 residues long. CDR1 SEHNR and CDR2 FQNEAQ come from the germline V gene (reference sequence). As DNA, the CDR3 is TGTGCCAGCAGGGAGAGCGGGAGGGCCCAAGAGCAGTTCTTC. Translating gives CASRESGRAQEQFF.

In its sample, this clone is medium-sized (0.01 to 0.1%). The V gene is TRBV6-5, the J gene TRBJ1-4, with TRBD1 matching over 9 bases. The CDR3 covers 15 residues. The germline CDR1 and CDR2 sequences are MNHEY and SVGAGI. Trimming at V came to 5 bases and at J to 5 bases, leaving 6 bases not matched to a gene. This CDR3 is CASSPTGTGNEKLFF. CDR3 DNA: TGTGCCAGCAGTCCAACCGGGACAGGGAATGAAAAACTGTTTTTT.

The rearrangement links TRBV10-1 to TRBJ2-7; tentative D call: TRBD1 (6 bases). Germline CDR1 and CDR2: WNHNN and SYGVQD (reference sequence). The V end was cut by 6 bases, the J end by 3 bases, with 18 bases between. The CDR3 runs to 15 residues. This CDR3 reads CASRLIGTRGYEQYF. Here the CDR3 DNA reads TGCGCCAGCAGACTCATTGGGACCAGGGGCTACGAGCAGTACTTC.

This rearrangement joins TRBV14 to TRBJ2-4; D not resolved. V was pared by 1 base and J by 0 bases, with 10 bases between. The CDR3 loop spans 16 amino acids. Germline values: CDR1 SGHDN, CDR2 FVKESK. The chain's CDR3 is CASSQVGSVAKNIQYF. The CDR3 DNA sequence: TGTGCCAGCAGCCAAGTGGGCAGTGTAGCCAAAAACATTCAGTACTTC.

This chain links TRBV25-1 with TRBJ2-1; possibly TRBD2 for D (5 bases). Per germline, CDR1 MGHDK and CDR2 SYGVNS. CDR3 length equals 16 residues. Trimming removed 2 bases at V and 0 bases at J, with 11 bases between. CDR3 sequence: CASSESGQTSYNEQFF. CDR3 DNA sequence: TGTGCCAGCAGTGAAAGCGGCCAGACCTCCTACAATGAGCAGTTCTTC. Based on the CDR3 plus reference TRBV25-1 and TRBJ2-1, the full variable domain is EADIYQTPRYLVIGTGKKITLECSQTMGHDKMYWYQQDPGMELHLIHYSYGVNSTEKGDLSSESTVSRIRTEHFPLTLESARPSHTSQYLCASSESGQTSYNEQFFGPGTRLTVL.

This chain connects TRBV14 to TRBJ1-1; D unresolved. V was clipped by 2 bases and J by 5 bases, with 9 bases between them. This CDR3 has 13 amino acids. Germline V gives CDR1 SGHDN, CDR2 FVKESK. CDR3 coding DNA: TGTGCCAGCAGCCAATTGCGGGGTACTGAAGCTTTCTTT. Encoded protein: CASSQLRGTEAFF.

The genes are TRBV9 and TRBJ1-1; 7 positions match TRBD1. This CDR3 is built from 14 residues. The trim removed 3 bases at V and 7 bases at J, leaving 9 bases unmatched. Per germline, CDR1 SGDLS and CDR2 YYNGEE. The DNA for the CDR3 is TGTGCCAGCAGCGGAGGGGGCGCCGGGAGTGAAGCTTTCTTT. Protein: CASSGGGAGSEAFF.

This chain uses TRBV5-4 with TRBJ2-5; TRBD1 aligns across 8 bases. The CDR3 is made up of 18 amino acids. Looked up from germline, CDR1 is SGHNT and CDR2 is YYREEE (reference sequence). V trimming: 1 base; J trimming: 4 bases; junction bases outside the gene matches: 15. CDR3 sequence reads: CASSLRGRTGTKGETQYF. Written as DNA, the CDR3 is TGTGCCAGCAGCTTGAGGGGGAGGACAGGGACGAAGGGAGAGACCCAGTACTTC.